This is a list of T cell receptor beta chains from one sample in a study of blood T cells in healthy people across ages. TCRdb independently ran MiXCR on the 5' RACE reads; one entry per CDR3 protein. The sample shows 1.5 million to 2 million distinct CDR3 sequences, about 50% of them seen only once. Sequencing was performed on blood. The source is a woman aged 40 to 49 in good health. The CDR3 runs from the conserved cysteine through the conserved F or W. The D gene is left open where the match is weak. Clone size appears in some rows only: once, few, many, or a class for an expanded clone.

J gene | clone size | D gene | V gene | CDR3 DNA | CDR3 protein
TRBJ2-3 | . | TRBD1 | TRBV28 | TGTGCCAGCAGTCACAGGGGGGCTACAGATACGCAGTATTTT | CASSHRGATDTQYF
TRBJ2-7 | . | TRBD1 | TRBV2 | TGTGCCAGCACCAGACAGGGAATCGAGCAGTACTTC | CASTRQGIEQYF
TRBJ2-5 | . | TRBD2 | TRBV13 | TGTGCCAGCAGCTCACGACTAGCGGGGGGTACCTTTCAAGAGACCCAGTACTTC | CASSSRLAGGTFQETQYF
TRBJ2-1 | . | . | TRBV28 | TGTGCCAGCAAACAGGGTAGTGTCTCCTACAATGAGCAGTTCTTC | CASKQGSVSYNEQFF
TRBJ1-2 | . | . | TRBV28 | TGTGCCAGCAGGCCAGCCCCGGGAGGCTACACCTTC | CASRPAPGGYTF
TRBJ2-3 | . | . | TRBV20-1 | TGCAGTGCGGAGGGTCTAAGCGGGCCCACAGATACGCAGTATTTT | CSAEGLSGPTDTQYF
TRBJ2-7 | . | TRBD1 | TRBV20-1 | TGCAGTGCTGGCCCCGGGACAGGGGGTTACGAGCAGTACTTC | CSAGPGTGGYEQYF
TRBJ2-1 | few | TRBD2 | TRBV2 | TGTGCCAGCAGTGAAAAGGCGCCGGGACTAGTCTACAATGAGCAGTTCTTC | CASSEKAPGLVYNEQFF
TRBJ2-7 | . | . | TRBV9 | TGTGCCAGCAGCGTCGGACCCCCCCTCTACTACGAGCAGTACTTC | CASSVGPPLYYEQYF
TRBJ2-5 | . | . | TRBV27 | TGTGCCAGCAGTTTAATTCTAGGGTCCGAGACCCAGTACTTC | CASSLILGSETQYF
TRBJ1-5 | . | . | TRBV5-6 | TGTGCCAGCAGCTTGGACGGGGCGGATGATCAGCCCCAGCATTTT | CASSLDGADDQPQHF
TRBJ2-5 | . | TRBD1 | TRBV20-1 | TGCGGTGCTCATGATACAGGGGCCCTGACCCAGTACTTC | CGAHDTGALTQYF
TRBJ2-7 | . | TRBD1 | TRBV4-2 | TGTGCCAGCAGCCGAGAGGGACAGTGGGACAATGAGCAGTACTTC | CASSREGQWDNEQYF
TRBJ2-5 | . | . | TRBV7-9 | TGTGCCAGCAGCCCGACGGGGTTCCACGGGCAGTACTTC | CASSPTGFHGQYF
TRBJ2-7 | few | TRBD1 | TRBV7-9 | TGTGCCAGCAGGGACAGGGCCGGGGAGCAGTACTTC | CASRDRAGEQYF
TRBJ2-5 | . | . | TRBV10-3 | TGTGCCACCGGGATGGAGGTCATGGAGACCCAGTACTTC | CATGMEVMETQYF
TRBJ1-2 | . | TRBD1 | TRBV28 | TGTGCCACCCTTGGGCAGGGACAGGGCTACACCTTC | CATLGQGQGYTF
TRBJ2-7 | . | . | TRBV6-5 | TGTGCCAGCAGGATTGGACAGGTTGGGGGGAATGAGCAGTACTTC | CASRIGQVGGNEQYF
TRBJ2-4 | . | TRBD1 | TRBV27 | TGTGCCAGCAGTTTACGGGACAGGGCCGGAGAGCAGTACTTC | CASSLRDRAGEQYF
TRBJ2-7 | few | TRBD1 | TRBV3-1 | TGTGCCAGCAGCCACGGGACAGACTTCTACGAGCAGTACTTC | CASSHGTDFYEQYF
TRBJ2-3 | . | . | TRBV20-1 | TGCAGTGCCAAGGGACCCGGACGTACAGATACGCAGTATTTT | CSAKGPGRTDTQYF
TRBJ2-5 | . | TRBD1 | TRBV10-3 | TGTGCCATCAGTGAGACTTGGACAGGCCAAAACGAGACCCAGTACTTC | CAISETWTGQNETQYF
TRBJ2-5 | few | TRBD2 | TRBV20-1 | TGCAGTGCCGGCTGGCGGGAGGAGACCCAGTACTTC | CSAGWREETQYF
TRBJ2-5 | . | TRBD1 | TRBV5-1 | TGCGCCAGCAGCCTACCTACAGGGGCCAGCCAAGAGACCCAGTACTTC | CASSLPTGASQETQYF
TRBJ2-5 | . | TRBD1 | TRBV27 | TGTGCCAGGGCTGATTCCCGGGACAGGGGGGTTAGGACCCAGTACTTC | CARADSRDRGVRTQYF
TRBJ2-5 | . | . | TRBV5-1 | TGCGCCAGCGCGGCAGATAAACAAGAGACCCAGTACTTC | CASAADKQETQYF
TRBJ2-3 | few | . | TRBV4-2 | TGTGCCAGCAGCCAAGATGGTCGGGATACGCAGTATTTT | CASSQDGRDTQYF